Each of the 27 T cell receptor beta chains below was sequenced from the same sample in a study of blood T cell repertoires in COVID-19. Profiled with immunoSEQ multiplex PCR; TCRdb holds only in-frame clones, not every one. The top ten clones hold around 24% of a sample with about 50,000 clones, approximately 80% of them seen once. Sequenced material: peripheral blood. These receptors originate from a woman older than 75 with COVID-19, enrolled during active disease.

The rearrangement links TRBV21-1 to TRBJ2-6; the D call TRBD2 from the table was never checked on the DNA. TRBV21-1 is noted as a pseudogene. This CDR3 comprises 21 residues. CDR3 in DNA: TGTGCCAGCAGTGGGTTTTCAGGTCGGGGGACTAGCGTGAGAGGGGCCAACGTCCTGACTTTC. Amino acids: CASSGFSGRGTSVRGANVLTF.

Concerning this clone itself: The sample holds other DNA sequences that translate to the same CDR3. This sequence joins TRBV27 and TRBJ2-1; D is possibly TRBD2 (6 bases). V was clipped by 6 bases and J by 3 bases, with 6 bases between them. CDR1 and CDR2 from the germline V gene are MNHEY and SMNVEV (reference sequence). The CDR3 sequence is 12 residues long. The CDR3 loop reads CASRTSYNEQFF. CDR3 coding DNA: TGTGCCAGCAGGACTAGCTACAATGAGCAGTTCTTC.

The gene calls are TRBV10-2 and TRBJ2-7; 10 bases are shared with TRBD2. The CDR3 extends over 14 amino acids. Trimming took 8 bases from V and 0 from J; bases not matched to a gene: 4. Germline V gives CDR1 WSHSY, CDR2 SAAADI. DNA of the CDR3: TGCGCCAGCGCCACTAGCGGGGTCTCCTACGAGCAGTACTTC. Amino acid sequence: CASATSGVSYEQYF.

The rearrangement links TRBV5-8 to TRBJ1-3; the match to TRBD1 covers 8 bases. Germline V lookup: CDR1 SGHTS, CDR2 YDEGEE. The CDR3 runs to 15 residues. V lost 4 bases and J lost 3; bases outside the gene matches: 6. CDR3 region: CASSTRTGSGNTIYF. The CDR3 DNA is TGTGCCAGCAGCACCAGGACAGGGAGTGGAAACACCATATATTTT.

V is TRBV18 and J is TRBJ2-3, with TRBD2 matching over 7 bases. The CDR3 runs 15 residues. V shed 6 bases, J shed 1 base, and the junction held 7 bases outside the gene matches. The germline gives CDR1 KGHSH, CDR2 LQKENI. The CDR3 loop is CASSGGGVGTDTQYF. CDR3 sequence (DNA): TGTGCCAGCTCCGGCGGGGGTGTTGGCACAGATACGCAGTATTTT. Complete variable domain (other parts from reference TRBV18 and TRBJ2-3): NAGVMQNPRHLVRRRGQEARLRCSPMKGHSHVYWYRQLPEEGLKFMVYLQKENIIDESGMPKERFSAEFPKEGPSILRIQQVVRGDSAAYFCASSGGGVGTDTQYFGPGTRLTVL.

J is TRBJ2-2 and V is TRBV9, with D possibly being TRBD2 (5 bases). This CDR3 is 15 amino acids long. CDR1 and CDR2 (germline): SGDLS, YYNGEE. Deletions cut 4 bases from V and 0 bases from J, with 10 bases between. The CDR3 nucleotides read TGTGCCAGCAGCCCCGCTAGCCCGAACACCGGGGAGCTGTTTTTT. This sequence encodes CASSPASPNTGELFF.

This chain uses TRBV7-6 with TRBJ1-6; D unresolved. V lost 5 bases to trimming and J lost 15 bases, with 14 bases between them. This CDR3 has 12 amino acids. Germline assignment: CDR1 SGHVS and CDR2 FNYEAQ. CDR3 in amino acids: CASSPRTFRLHF. CDR3 nucleotides: TGTGCCAGCAGCCCGCGGACTTTCCGCCTCCACTTT.

The chain is built from TRBV28 and TRBJ2-7; possible D gene TRBD2, 6 bases. From germline, CDR1 is MDHEN and CDR2 SYDVKM. The CDR3 runs to 14 residues. V was clipped by 5 bases and J by 6 bases, with 17 bases between them. The CDR3 region has the DNA TGTGCCAGCAGTCGCCGGGACTCGTCCCTCGAGCAGTACTTC. Translation gives CASSRRDSSLEQYF.

This clone turned up a few times. This chain links TRBV7-3 with TRBJ2-1, with 11 bases matching TRBD2. V lost 1 base to trimming and J lost 7 bases; unmatched junction nucleotides: 6. From germline, CDR1 is SGHTA and CDR2 FQGTGA. The CDR3 contains 16 residues. The CDR3 DNA reads TGTGCCAGCAGCTTAATGATTAGCGGGAGGGTGAATGAGCAGTTCTTC. The encoded protein is CASSLMISGRVNEQFF.

V and J are TRBV6-5 and TRBJ1-1, with a possible D match to TRBD1 (6 bases). Germline V CDR1 and CDR2: MNHEY, SVGAGI. V lost 10 bases to trimming and J lost 6 bases, with 24 bases between them. The CDR3 extends over 15 amino acids. The CDR3 coding sequence is TGTGCCATTCAAAGCGGACAGAATGTGGCCGCTGAAGCTTTCTTT. This translates into CAIQSGQNVAAEAFF.

The J gene is TRBJ2-7, the V gene TRBV7-9; 12 positions agree with TRBD2. With 2 bases clipped from V and 2 bases from J, the junction kept 7 bases outside the gene matches. Germline CDR1 is SEHNR and CDR2 is FQNEAQ (reference sequence). This CDR3 is built from 17 residues. The CDR3 reads CASSLSSGRVNTYEQYF. CDR3 nucleotide sequence: TGTGCCAGCAGCTTATCTAGCGGGAGGGTAAATACCTACGAGCAGTACTTC.

The chain carries TRBV18 and TRBJ2-7, with D perhaps matching TRBD1 (6 bases). V gave up 3 bases and J gave up 4 bases, with 10 bases separating them. The germline V gene encodes CDR1 KGHSH and CDR2 LQKENI. The CDR3 is made up of 13 amino acids. DNA of the CDR3: TGTGCCAGCTCACCCCCCGACAGGTACGAGCAGTACTTC. Translated: CASSPPDRYEQYF.

The chain is built from TRBV7-9 and TRBJ2-3; the D gene is possibly TRBD2 (6 bases). The CDR3 is made up of 14 amino acids. The ends were cut back, 5 bases at V and 4 bases at J, with 13 bases in the middle. Germline loops: CDR1 SEHNR, CDR2 FQNEAQ (reference sequence). The CDR3 region has the DNA TGTGCCAGCAGCCTGGGCGGGATCTCAGATACGCAGTATTTT. Amino acids: CASSLGGISDTQYF.

This clone was seen only a few times. The genes are TRBV14 and TRBJ2-7; weak D call: TRBD1 (8 bases). This CDR3 region has 15 residues. The germline V and J ends were trimmed by 3 bases and 2 bases, with 14 bases remaining between them. The V gene's germline CDR1 is SGHDN and CDR2 FVKESK. The CDR3 nucleotides read TGTGCCAGCAGCCACGGACAGGGAGGGCCCTACGAGCAGTACTTC. Its protein is CASSHGQGGPYEQYF. Full variable domain (outside the CDR3, taken from reference TRBV14 and TRBJ2-7): EAGVTQFPSHSVIEKGQTVTLRCDPISGHDNLYWYRRVMGKEIKFLLHFVKESKQDESGMPNNRFLAERTGGTYSTLKVQPAELEDSGVYFCASSHGQGGPYEQYFGPGTRLTVT.

This clone was seen a handful of times. The J gene is TRBJ1-1, the V gene TRBV14; D gene ambiguous. Germline CDR1 is SGHDN and CDR2 is FVKESK. V was pared by 5 bases and J by 0 bases, with 10 bases between. CDR3 length: 14 residues. This CDR3 is CASSAPGMNTEAFF. In nucleotides, the CDR3 is TGTGCCAGCAGCGCCCCAGGAATGAACACTGAAGCTTTCTTT.

The gene calls are TRBV19 and TRBJ2-5; D possibly corresponds to TRBD2 (6 bases). The CDR3 length is 12 residues. Germline V gives CDR1 LNHDA, CDR2 SQIVND (reference sequence). V was shortened by 10 bases and J by 4 bases, with 13 bases between the two germline ends. The CDR3: CATGTGVETQYF. The CDR3 DNA sequence: TGTGCCACCGGGACTGGAGTAGAGACCCAGTACTTC. Together with reference TRBV19 and TRBJ2-5, the CDR3 gives the full variable domain: DGGITQSPKYLFRKEGQNVTLSCEQNLNHDAMYWYRQDPGQGLRLIYYSQIVNDFQKGDIAEGYSVSREKKESFPLTVTSAQKNPTAFYLCATGTGVETQYFGPGTRLLVL.

The rearrangement links TRBV5-5 to TRBJ2-3, with 9 bases identical to TRBD2. V gave up 4 bases and J gave up 1 base; unmatched junction bases: 7. From germline, CDR1 is SGHKS and CDR2 YYEKEE (reference sequence). The CDR3 loop spans 16 amino acids. CDR3 in amino acids: CASSLRLAAGTDTQYF. The CDR3 nucleotides read TGTGCCAGCAGCCTCCGACTAGCGGCCGGCACAGATACGCAGTATTTT.

The CDR3 loop reads CASSFELGAAGELFF. The CDR3 DNA reads as TGTGCCAGCAGTTTTGAGTTGGGGGCAGCCGGGGAGCTGTTTTTT. The genes are TRBV28 and TRBJ2-2; possibly TRBD1 for D (6 bases). Germline V gene data show CDR1 as MDHEN and CDR2 as SYDVKM. V lost 3 bases, J lost 6 bases, and 14 bases lay in between. The CDR3 loop spans 15 amino acids.

The CDR3 reads CSVGTGTSGTETQYF. The DNA of the CDR3 is TGCAGCGTTGGAACCGGGACTAGCGGGACGGAGACCCAGTACTTC. The gene calls are TRBV29-1 and TRBJ2-5; the match to TRBD2 covers 13 bases. The CDR3 totals 15 residues. The junction had 7 bases not matched to a gene; V was cut back by 4 bases and J by 5 bases. CDR1 and CDR2 (germline): SQVTM, ANQGSEA.

V is TRBV10-1 and J is TRBJ2-7, with D perhaps matching TRBD1 (5 bases). The CDR3 is 13 amino acids. CDR1 is WNHNN and CDR2 is SYGVQD in the germline V gene (reference sequence). With 4 bases removed from V and 3 bases from J, the gap between germline ends came to 10 bases. The DNA of the CDR3 is TGCGCCAGCAGTGTCGACAGCCGCTACGAGCAGTACTTC. Its translation: CASSVDSRYEQYF.

This clone occurred once. In nucleotides, the CDR3 is TGTGCCAGCACTTCAACGGGAGTCGCCCTTTACGAGCAGTACTTC. It specifies CASTSTGVALYEQYF. The chain combines TRBV6-5 with TRBJ2-7, with D maybe TRBD2 (6 bases). Germline loops: CDR1 MNHEY, CDR2 SVGAGI. V lost 7 bases, J lost 4 bases, and 20 bases lay in between. This CDR3 is 15 amino acids long.

This clone was picked up a small number of times. V and J are TRBV3-1 (or the pseudogene TRBV3-2) and TRBJ1-1; D gene ambiguous. There are 13 residues in the CDR3. Trimming stripped 3 bases from V and 1 base from J, with 6 bases between. Looked up from germline, CDR1 is LGHDT and CDR2 is YNNKEL (reference sequence). CDR3 region: CASSQFQNTEAFF. The CDR3 DNA is TGTGCCAGCAGCCAGTTTCAGAACACTGAAGCTTTCTTT.

The chain has TRBV18 and TRBJ2-3; perhaps TRBD1 as D (5 bases). From germline, CDR1 is KGHSH and CDR2 LQKENI. CDR3 size: 15 residues. Trimming shortened V by 3 bases and J by 0 bases, and 10 bases separated the two germline ends. The chain's CDR3 is CASSPRTQSTDTQYF. The CDR3 DNA reads TGTGCCAGCTCACCTAGGACACAAAGCACAGATACGCAGTATTTT.

This chain connects TRBV10-3 to TRBJ2-3; TRBD1 matches at 7 bases. V lost 2 bases and J lost 4; bases outside the gene matches: 6. Germline CDR1 reads ENHRY; CDR2 reads SYGVKD. This CDR3 contains 15 residues. CDR3 sequence (DNA): TGTGCCATCAGTGAGCCCGGACAGGCGTCAGATACGCAGTATTTT. It codes for CAISEPGQASDTQYF.

The chain carries TRBV5-5 and TRBJ2-5; unclear D gene. The CDR3 spans 15 residues. Germline V lookup: CDR1 SGHKS, CDR2 YYEKEE (reference sequence). V was pared by 3 bases and J by 0 bases, with 12 bases between. The chain's CDR3 is CASSSRFGNQETQYF. DNA for the CDR3: TGTGCCAGCAGCTCCAGGTTTGGTAACCAAGAGACCCAGTACTTC.

The chain combines TRBV4-1 with TRBJ2-1; possible D gene TRBD2, 5 bases. Trimming removed 5 bases at V and 7 bases at J, with 21 bases between. Looked up from germline, CDR1 is MGHRA and CDR2 is YSYEKL. The CDR3 runs 16 residues. The CDR3 loop reads CASSTGPSVGGNEQFF. The CDR3 coding sequence is TGCGCCAGCAGCACGGGCCCATCCGTTGGAGGTAATGAGCAGTTCTTC.

V gene TRBV3-1 (or the pseudogene TRBV3-2) combines with J gene TRBJ1-1; a weak D match, TRBD1 (6 bases). V was clipped by 2 bases and J by 2 bases, with 15 bases between them. In germline, CDR1 is LGHDT, CDR2 YNNKEL (reference sequence). The CDR3 has 16 residues. The CDR3 DNA is TGTGCCAGCAGCCAATCAACCTACAGGGTTAACACTGAAGCTTTCTTT. It yields the protein CASSQSTYRVNTEAFF.